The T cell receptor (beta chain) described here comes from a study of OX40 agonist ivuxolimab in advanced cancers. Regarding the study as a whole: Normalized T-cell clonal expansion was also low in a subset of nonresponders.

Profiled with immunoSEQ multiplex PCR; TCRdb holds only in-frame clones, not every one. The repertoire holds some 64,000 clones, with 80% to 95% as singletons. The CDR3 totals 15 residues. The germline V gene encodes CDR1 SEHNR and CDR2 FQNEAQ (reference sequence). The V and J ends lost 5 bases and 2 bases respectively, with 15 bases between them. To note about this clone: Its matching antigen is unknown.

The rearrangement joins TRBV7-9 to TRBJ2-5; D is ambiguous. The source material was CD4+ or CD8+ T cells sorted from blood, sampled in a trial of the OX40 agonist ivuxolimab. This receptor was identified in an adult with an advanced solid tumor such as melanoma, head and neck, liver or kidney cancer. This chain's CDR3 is CASSQARTEQETQYF. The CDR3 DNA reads TGTGCCAGCAGCCAAGCCCGGACGGAACAAGAGACCCAGTACTTC.